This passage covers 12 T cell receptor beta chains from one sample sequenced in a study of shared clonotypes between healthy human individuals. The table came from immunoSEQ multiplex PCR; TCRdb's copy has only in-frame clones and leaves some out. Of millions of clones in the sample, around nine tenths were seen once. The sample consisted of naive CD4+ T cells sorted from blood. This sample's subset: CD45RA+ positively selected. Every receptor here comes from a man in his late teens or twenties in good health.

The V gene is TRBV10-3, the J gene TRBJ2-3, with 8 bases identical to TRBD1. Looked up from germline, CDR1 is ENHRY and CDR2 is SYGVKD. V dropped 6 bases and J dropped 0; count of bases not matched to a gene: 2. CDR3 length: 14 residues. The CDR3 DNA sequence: TGTGCCATCAGGGGGACAGGCAGCACAGATACGCAGTATTTT. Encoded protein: CAIRGTGSTDTQYF.

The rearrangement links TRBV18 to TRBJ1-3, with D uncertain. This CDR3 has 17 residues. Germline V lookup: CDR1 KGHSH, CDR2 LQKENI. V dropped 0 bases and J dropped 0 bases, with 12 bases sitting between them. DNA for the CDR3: TGTGCCAGCTCACCACCCGGCCGCCGCGACTCTGGAAACACCATATATTTT. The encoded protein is CASSPPGRRDSGNTIYF.

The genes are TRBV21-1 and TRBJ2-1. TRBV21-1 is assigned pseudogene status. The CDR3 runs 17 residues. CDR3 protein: CASSIRDKTSSYNEQFF. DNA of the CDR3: TGTGCCAGCAGCATCCGGGACAAGACTAGCTCCTACAATGAGCAGTTCTTC.

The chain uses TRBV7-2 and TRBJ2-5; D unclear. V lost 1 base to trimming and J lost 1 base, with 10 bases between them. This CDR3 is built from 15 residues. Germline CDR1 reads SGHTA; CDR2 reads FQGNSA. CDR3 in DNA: TGTGCCAGCAGCTTAGTGGACGGACGCCAAGAGACCCAGTACTTC. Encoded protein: CASSLVDGRQETQYF.

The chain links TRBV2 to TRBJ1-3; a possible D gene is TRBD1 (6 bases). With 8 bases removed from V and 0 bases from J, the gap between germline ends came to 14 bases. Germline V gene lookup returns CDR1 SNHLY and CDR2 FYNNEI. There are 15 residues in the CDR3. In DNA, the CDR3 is TGTGCCAGCCGCGGGGGGGGCCACTCTGGAAACACCATATATTTT. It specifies CASRGGGHSGNTIYF.

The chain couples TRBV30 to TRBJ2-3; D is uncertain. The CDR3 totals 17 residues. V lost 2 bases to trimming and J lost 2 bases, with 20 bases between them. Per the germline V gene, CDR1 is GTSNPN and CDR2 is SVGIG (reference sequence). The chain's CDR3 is CAWSSALSASFTDTQYF. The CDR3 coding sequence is TGTGCCTGGAGTTCAGCTCTCTCCGCAAGCTTCACAGATACGCAGTATTTT.

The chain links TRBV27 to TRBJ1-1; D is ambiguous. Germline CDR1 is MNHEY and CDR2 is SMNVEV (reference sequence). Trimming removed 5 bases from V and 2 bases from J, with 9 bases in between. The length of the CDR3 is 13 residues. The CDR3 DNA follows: TGTGCCAGCAGTCCACCTGGTAACACTGAAGCTTTCTTT. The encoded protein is CASSPPGNTEAFF.

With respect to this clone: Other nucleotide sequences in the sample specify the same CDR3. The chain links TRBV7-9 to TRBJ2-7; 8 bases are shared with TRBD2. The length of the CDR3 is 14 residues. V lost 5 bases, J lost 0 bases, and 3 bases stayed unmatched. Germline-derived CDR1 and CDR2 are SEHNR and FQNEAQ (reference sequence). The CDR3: CASSPGTSSYEQYF. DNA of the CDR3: TGTGCCAGCAGCCCCGGGACTAGCTCCTACGAGCAGTACTTC.

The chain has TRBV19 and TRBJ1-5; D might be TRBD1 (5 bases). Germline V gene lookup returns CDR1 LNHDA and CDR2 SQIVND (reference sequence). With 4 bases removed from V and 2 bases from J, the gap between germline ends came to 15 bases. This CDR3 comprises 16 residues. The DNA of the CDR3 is TGTGCCAGTAGTAGCGACAGTCGCTACGGCAATCAGCCCCAGCATTTT. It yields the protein CASSSDSRYGNQPQHF.

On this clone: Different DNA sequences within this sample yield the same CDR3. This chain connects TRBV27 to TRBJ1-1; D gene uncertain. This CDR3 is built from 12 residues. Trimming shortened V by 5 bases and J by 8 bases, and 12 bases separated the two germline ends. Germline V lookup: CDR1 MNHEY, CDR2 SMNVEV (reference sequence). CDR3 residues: CASSLGVGEAFF. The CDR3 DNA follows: TGTGCCAGCAGTCTGGGTGTAGGCGAAGCTTTCTTT.

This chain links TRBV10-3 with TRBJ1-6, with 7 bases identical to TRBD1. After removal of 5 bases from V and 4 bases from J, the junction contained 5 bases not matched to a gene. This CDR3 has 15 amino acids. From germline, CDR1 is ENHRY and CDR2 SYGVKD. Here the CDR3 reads CAISKGTEYNSPLHF. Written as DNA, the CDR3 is TGTGCCATCAGTAAAGGGACAGAATATAATTCACCCCTCCACTTT.

CDR3 residues: CASRRDRVDYGYTF. The CDR3 DNA reads TGTGCCAGCAGACGGGACAGGGTGGACTATGGCTACACCTTC. The chain is built from TRBV6-5 and TRBJ1-2, with TRBD1 identical over 9 bases. CDR1 and CDR2 (germline): MNHEY, SVGAGI. Losses at the gene ends were 6 bases for V and 3 bases for J; bases not matched to a gene: 5. The CDR3 is 14 residues long.